The 3 T cell receptor beta chains reported below all come from one sample, sequenced in a study of T-cell reconstitution after alpha-beta-depleted transplantation in children. Library preparation (for TCRbeta) was performed with unique molecular identifiers. TCRdb re-analysed the PCR reads in MiXCR, keeping a single row per CDR3 protein. Of 780,000 or so distinct CDR3 sequences in the sample, under 20% were seen once. This sample comprised PBMCs, mostly from graft donor cells, obtained 360 days after TCRalphabeta/CD19-depleted stem cell transplant. All receptors derive from a male patient under 18 who had a stem cell transplant for acute lymphoblastic leukemia, so the T cells may come from the graft donor.

This clonotype has ten or more counts. The J gene is TRBJ2-5, the V gene TRBV18, with 9 positions matching TRBD1. Unmatched junction bases numbered 4, after V lost 3 bases and J lost 5 bases. The V gene's germline CDR1 is KGHSH and CDR2 LQKENI. CDR3 size: 14 residues. CDR3 bases: TGTGCCAGCTCACCTACAGGGGGCCCGGAGACCCAGTACTTC. Translation: CASSPTGGPETQYF.

This clonotype has more than one count but fewer than ten. The gene calls are TRBV4-2 and TRBJ1-1, with 7 nucleotides matching TRBD1. Germline V CDR1 and CDR2: LGHNA, YNFKEQ. CDR3 length equals 15 residues. Unmatched junction bases numbered 7, after V lost 6 bases and J lost 0 bases. CDR3: CASRRLQGMNTEAFF. The DNA of the CDR3 is TGTGCCAGCAGACGCTTACAGGGGATGAACACTGAAGCTTTCTTT.

The chain combines TRBV18 with TRBJ1-4; D is possibly TRBD1 (5 bases). The CDR3 spans 16 residues. Germline assignment: CDR1 KGHSH and CDR2 LQKENI. The V and J ends lost 2 bases and 7 bases respectively, with 17 bases between them. The CDR3 coding sequence is TGTGCCAGCTCACCATTGGGGCCAAGGGGCACTGAAAAACTGTTTTTT. This sequence encodes CASSPLGPRGTEKLFF.